The 26 T cell receptor beta chains below all came from one sample that was sequenced in a study of T-cell memory formation after mild COVID-19. TCRdb redid the calling of the 5' RACE reads with MiXCR, one entry per CDR3 protein. Altogether about 160,000 distinct CDR3 sequences are present, roughly 31% being singletons, with the ten largest covering around 12%. The sample taken for sequencing was PBMCs or a T cell subset sorted from them (not recorded which). These receptors all come from an adult woman who had mild COVID-19 (a few samples of this study predate the infection). Cell type and time point are not known.

The chain couples TRBV10-3 to TRBJ2-7, with no clear D. The CDR3 covers 11 residues. Trimming left V 6 bases short and J 3 bases short, with 6 bases between. Germline V lookup: CDR1 ENHRY, CDR2 SYGVKD. The CDR3 DNA sequence: TGTGCCATCAGGGCGGACTACGAGCAGTACTTC. Protein sequence: CAIRADYEQYF.

The CDR3 is CASSYRSKEGYTF. DNA for the CDR3: TGTGCCAGCAGTTACCGATCCAAGGAAGGCTACACCTTC. This sequence joins TRBV6-2 or TRBV6-3 and TRBJ1-2; D unresolved. CDR3 length: 13 residues. V gave up 2 bases and J gave up 8 bases, with 12 bases separating them. Germline lookup yields CDR1 MNHEY and CDR2 SVGEGT.

The chain has TRBV9 and TRBJ2-1; possibly TRBD2 for D (6 bases). Per the germline V gene, CDR1 is SGDLS and CDR2 is YYNGEE. The CDR3 totals 17 residues. The germline V and J ends were trimmed by 6 bases and 5 bases, with 24 bases remaining between them. DNA for the CDR3: TGTGCCAGCACCCTCGGGACTCCTAGCATAGGGAACAATGAGCAGTTCTTC. It codes for CASTLGTPSIGNNEQFF.

V is TRBV29-1 and J is TRBJ2-7; TRBD2 might be the D (6 bases). This CDR3 region has 13 residues. Trimming removed 3 bases from V and 0 bases from J, with 9 bases in between. Germline CDR1 reads SQVTM; CDR2 reads ANQGSEA. The CDR3 DNA reads TGCAGCGTTGACGGGAGCGACTCCTACGAGCAGTACTTC. Amino acid sequence: CSVDGSDSYEQYF.

The CDR3 loop reads CAISGQAPYEQYF. The CDR3 nucleotides are TGTGCCATCAGTGGACAGGCTCCCTACGAGCAGTACTTC. This chain uses TRBV10-3 with TRBJ2-7; a weak D match, TRBD1 (6 bases). The CDR3 is made up of 13 amino acids. V was shortened by 4 bases and J by 2 bases, with 9 bases between the two germline ends. CDR1 is ENHRY, CDR2 SYGVKD, per germline.

This clonotype was found a few times. The V gene is TRBV7-6, the J gene TRBJ2-2, with 12 positions matching TRBD2. The ends lost 5 bases at V and 4 bases at J; junction bases unmatched: 11. This CDR3 has 18 residues. In germline, CDR1 is SGHVS, CDR2 FNYEAQ. CDR3 coding DNA: TGTGCCAGCAGCCACCTGACTAGCGGGAGTTTTGGCACCGGGGAGCTGTTTTTT. It yields the protein CASSHLTSGSFGTGELFF.

This clonotype turned up a few times. The chain is built from TRBV15 and TRBJ2-7; TRBD1 matches at 11 bases. With V trimmed by 3 bases and J by 4 bases, 11 bases remained unmatched. CDR1 and CDR2 from the germline V gene are LNHNV and YYDKDF (reference sequence). The CDR3 covers 17 residues. The CDR3 DNA reads TGTGCCACCAGCAGGAACCCGGCCGGGACAGGGGGATACGAGCAGTACTTC. Its protein is CATSRNPAGTGGYEQYF.

The chain employs TRBV11-2 and TRBJ2-5; weak D call: TRBD2 (6 bases). The CDR3 extends over 14 amino acids. The V and J ends lost 5 bases and 3 bases respectively, with 13 bases between them. Germline V gene lookup returns CDR1 SGHAT and CDR2 FQNNGV. CDR3 sequence reads: CASSPLGGKETQYF. In nucleotides, the CDR3 is TGTGCCAGCAGCCCCCTCGGCGGGAAAGAGACCCAGTACTTC.

This clonotype was picked up a small number of times. V and J are TRBV6-5 and TRBJ1-1; tentative D call: TRBD1 (6 bases). V was trimmed by 2 bases and J by 2 bases, leaving 15 bases between them. Germline assignment: CDR1 MNHEY and CDR2 SVGAGI. The CDR3 sequence is 16 residues long. The CDR3 DNA reads as TGTGCCAGCAGTTACACTCCCAGGGGCATCAACACTGAAGCTTTCTTT. It translates to CASSYTPRGINTEAFF.

This clonotype was observed a few times. The chain has TRBV3-1 and TRBJ2-7, with D possibly being TRBD2 (6 bases). Germline V gene data show CDR1 as LGHDT and CDR2 as YNNKEL (reference sequence). Deletions cut 4 bases from V and 3 bases from J, with 16 bases between. This CDR3 is 15 amino acids long. CDR3 residues: CASSPRLVLYYEQYF. The CDR3 DNA follows: TGTGCCAGCAGCCCGCGACTAGTACTATACTACGAGCAGTACTTC.

The chain combines TRBV15 with TRBJ2-1; TRBD1 might be the D (6 bases). The V gene lost 6 bases and the J gene lost 2 bases, with 14 bases spanning the gap. Germline assignment: CDR1 LNHNV and CDR2 YYDKDF (reference sequence). The CDR3 consists of 15 residues. The CDR3 sequence: CATSTGLGTYNEQFF. In nucleotides, the CDR3 is TGTGCCACCAGTACAGGGTTAGGAACCTACAATGAGCAGTTCTTC.

The rearrangement links TRBV4-1 to TRBJ2-7; 7 bases are a match to TRBD2. The V gene end was trimmed by 8 bases and the J gene end by 5 bases; junction bases not matched to a gene: 15. Germline assignment: CDR1 MGHRA and CDR2 YSYEKL. The CDR3 extends over 15 amino acids. This chain's CDR3 is CASGLGEGLPNEQYF. The CDR3 bases are TGCGCCAGCGGACTGGGGGAGGGCCTCCCGAACGAGCAGTACTTC.

This chain joins TRBV24-1 and TRBJ2-5; TRBD2 matches at 14 bases. Germline CDR1 KGHDR, CDR2 SFDVKD. The J segment lost 5 bases and the V segment lost 5 bases, leaving 6 bases of the junction unmatched. This CDR3 has 16 residues. The CDR3 here is CATSAGTSGGFETQYF. Here the CDR3 DNA reads TGTGCCACCAGTGCCGGGACTAGCGGGGGTTTTGAGACCCAGTACTTC.

The chain recombines TRBV20-1 with TRBJ2-5; no clear D. Germline assignment: CDR1 DFQATT and CDR2 SNEGSKA (reference sequence). The CDR3 has 13 residues. V was clipped by 3 bases and J by 0 bases, with 8 bases between them. CDR3 DNA: TGCAGTGCTAGCCACCCCTACCAAGAGACCCAGTACTTC. Protein: CSASHPYQETQYF.

This chain uses TRBV5-4 with TRBJ1-5; D might be TRBD1 (6 bases). The CDR3 is 14 residues long. V was clipped by 3 bases and J by 3 bases, with 10 bases between them. Per the germline V gene, CDR1 is SGHNT and CDR2 is YYREEE (reference sequence). In DNA, the CDR3 is TGTGCCAGCAGCTGGCAGGGGATCAATCAGCCCCAGCATTTT. Amino acids: CASSWQGINQPQHF.

CDR3 residues: CAISAHIDSGNTIYF. The CDR3 nucleotides are TGTGCCATCAGTGCCCATATAGACTCTGGAAACACCATATATTTT. The chain has TRBV10-3 and TRBJ1-3; D is ambiguous. Trimming shortened V by 4 bases and J by 0 bases, and 10 bases separated the two germline ends. CDR3 length: 15 residues. The germline gives CDR1 ENHRY, CDR2 SYGVKD.

There are a few counts of this clonotype. The chain recombines TRBV3-1 with TRBJ2-7; 10 bases agree with TRBD1. J lost 5 bases, V lost 2 bases, and 18 bases had no gene match. Germline lookup yields CDR1 LGHDT and CDR2 YNNKEL (reference sequence). This CDR3 is built from 19 residues. CDR3 nucleotide sequence: TGTGCCAGCAGCCAACCGCTACCCTCGGGACAGGGGTACATCCACGAGCAGTACTTC. Translated, it gives CASSQPLPSGQGYIHEQYF.

V is TRBV5-1 and J is TRBJ2-7; 14 positions agree with TRBD2. Unmatched junction bases numbered 2, after V lost 3 bases and J lost 6 bases. CDR1 is SGHRS and CDR2 is YFSETQ in the germline V gene. The CDR3 is 14 residues long. The CDR3 sequence is CASSSGLAGGEQYF. Written as DNA, the CDR3 is TGCGCCAGCAGCTCAGGACTAGCGGGAGGCGAGCAGTACTTC.

This clonotype has a handful of counts. V gene TRBV7-8 combines with J gene TRBJ2-3, with no clear D. Germline CDR1 SGHVS, CDR2 FQNEAQ. V gave up 2 bases and J gave up 0 bases, with 12 bases separating them. The CDR3 covers 16 residues. CDR3 nucleotide sequence: TGTGCCAGCAGCTTAATGACTTCAACTAGCACAGATACGCAGTATTTT. Its protein product is CASSLMTSTSTDTQYF.

This clonotype was seen more than once but under ten times. The genes are TRBV15 and TRBJ2-1; the match to TRBD2 covers 9 bases. V was pared by 5 bases and J by 4 bases, with 6 bases of the junction left unmatched. Germline loops: CDR1 LNHNV, CDR2 YYDKDF (reference sequence). The CDR3 runs to 15 residues. CDR3 coding DNA: TGTGCCACCAGCGTCCATAGCGGGAGTTACAATGAGCAGTTCTTC. It yields the protein CATSVHSGSYNEQFF. Supplemented by reference TRBV15 and TRBJ2-1, the full variable domain reads DAMVIQNPRYQVTQFGKPVTLSCSQTLNHNVMYWYQQKSSQAPKLLFHYYDKDFNNEADTPDNFQSRRPNTSFCFLDIRSPGLGDTAMYLCATSVHSGSYNEQFFGPGTRLTVL.

The rearrangement uses TRBV12-3 or TRBV12-4 and TRBJ2-1, with 7 bases that match TRBD2. V shed 2 bases and J 5 bases; nucleotides not matched to a gene: 30. This CDR3 comprises 23 residues. The CDR3 sequence: CASSLTGRRGLVPKNRVNNEQFF. The CDR3 DNA reads TGTGCCAGCAGTTTAACCGGACGGCGTGGACTAGTTCCCAAAAACCGGGTTAACAATGAGCAGTTCTTC.

The chain couples TRBV12-3 or TRBV12-4 to TRBJ1-5, with a possible D match to TRBD1 (6 bases). The V and J ends lost 5 bases and 5 bases respectively, with 10 bases between them. This CDR3 spans 13 amino acids. CDR3: CASSGGTYQPQHF. CDR3 nucleotides: TGTGCCAGCAGTGGGGGGACATATCAGCCCCAGCATTTT.

The chain couples TRBV7-8 to TRBJ1-4; the D is unclear. Per germline, CDR1 SGHVS and CDR2 FQNEAQ. The CDR3 consists of 14 residues. Trimming removed 5 bases at V and 7 bases at J, with 14 bases between. DNA for the CDR3: TGTGCCAGCAGCGGCGAGTGGTTATTTGAAAAACTGTTTTTT. Encoded protein: CASSGEWLFEKLFF.

This chain connects TRBV7-8 to TRBJ2-3; 9 bases match TRBD1. This CDR3 spans 19 amino acids. V lost 5 bases and J lost 0; bases outside the gene matches: 15. CDR1 and CDR2 from the germline V gene are SGHVS and FQNEAQ. In DNA, the CDR3 is TGTGCCAGCAGCGCATACAGGGGGCCTAGCGGAACGAGCACAGATACGCAGTATTTT. Its protein is CASSAYRGPSGTSTDTQYF.

This clonotype was found a few times. The chain joins TRBV7-2 to TRBJ2-5, with 9 bases fitting TRBD1. CDR1 is SGHTA, CDR2 FQGNSA, per germline. V lost 5 bases, J lost 4 bases, and 5 bases stayed unmatched. The CDR3 totals 14 residues. The DNA of the CDR3 is TGTGCCAGCAGCAAAGACAGGGGGAGAGAGACCCAGTACTTC. This sequence encodes CASSKDRGRETQYF.

This clonotype was recorded many times. The chain joins TRBV12-3 or TRBV12-4 to TRBJ2-1, with D possibly being TRBD2 (6 bases). This CDR3 contains 15 residues. The germline V and J ends were trimmed by 1 base and 6 bases, with 13 bases remaining between them. The CDR3 DNA is TGTGCCAGCAGTTTAGGGGGGGAAGGCTTCAATGAGCAGTTCTTC. It specifies CASSLGGEGFNEQFF.